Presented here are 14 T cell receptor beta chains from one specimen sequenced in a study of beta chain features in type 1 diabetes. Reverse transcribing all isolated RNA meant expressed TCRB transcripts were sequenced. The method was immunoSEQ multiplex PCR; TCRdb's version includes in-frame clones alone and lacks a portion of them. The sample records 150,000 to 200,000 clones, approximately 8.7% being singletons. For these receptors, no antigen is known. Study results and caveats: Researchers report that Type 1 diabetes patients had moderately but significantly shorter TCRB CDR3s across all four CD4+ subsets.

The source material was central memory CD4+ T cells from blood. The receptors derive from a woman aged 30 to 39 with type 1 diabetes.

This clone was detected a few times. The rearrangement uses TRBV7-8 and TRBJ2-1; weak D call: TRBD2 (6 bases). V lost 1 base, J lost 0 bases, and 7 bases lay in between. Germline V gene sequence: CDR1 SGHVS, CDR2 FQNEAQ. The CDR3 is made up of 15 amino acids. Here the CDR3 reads CASSLGGISYNEQFF. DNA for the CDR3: TGTGCCAGCAGCTTAGGCGGGATCTCCTACAATGAGCAGTTCTTC.

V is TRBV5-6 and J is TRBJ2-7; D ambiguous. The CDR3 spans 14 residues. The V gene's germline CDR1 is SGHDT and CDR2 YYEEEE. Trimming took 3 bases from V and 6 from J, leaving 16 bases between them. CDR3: CASSSDWPHSEQYF. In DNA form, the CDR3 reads TGTGCCAGCAGCTCCGACTGGCCCCACTCCGAGCAGTACTTC.

The CDR3 spells CASQDRRGTDTQYF. The CDR3 nucleotides are TGTGCCAGTCAAGATCGCCGGGGTACAGATACGCAGTATTTT. The chain has TRBV19 and TRBJ2-3; a possible D gene is TRBD2 (5 bases). Germline lookup yields CDR1 LNHDA and CDR2 SQIVND (reference sequence). V was trimmed by 8 bases and J by 3 bases, leaving 15 bases between them. There are 14 residues in the CDR3.

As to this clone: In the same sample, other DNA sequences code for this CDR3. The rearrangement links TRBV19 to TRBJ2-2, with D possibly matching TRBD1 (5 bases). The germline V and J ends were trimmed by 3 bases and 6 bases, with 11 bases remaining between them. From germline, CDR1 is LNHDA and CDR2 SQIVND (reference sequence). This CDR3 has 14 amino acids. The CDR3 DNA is TGTGCCAGTAGTATTGTGGGGCTCGCCGGGGAGCTGTTTTTT. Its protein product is CASSIVGLAGELFF.

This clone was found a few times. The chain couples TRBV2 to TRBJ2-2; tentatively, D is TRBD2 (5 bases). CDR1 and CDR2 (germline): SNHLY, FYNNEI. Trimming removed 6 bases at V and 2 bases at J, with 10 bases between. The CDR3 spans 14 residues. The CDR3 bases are TGTGCCAGCAGGGGCGGGCTCAACACCGGGGAGCTGTTTTTT. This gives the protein CASRGGLNTGELFF.

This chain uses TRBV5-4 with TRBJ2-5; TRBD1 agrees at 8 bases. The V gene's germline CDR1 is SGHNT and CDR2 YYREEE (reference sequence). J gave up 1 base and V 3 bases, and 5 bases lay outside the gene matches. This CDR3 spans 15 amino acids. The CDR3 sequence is CASSSGQDGQETQYF. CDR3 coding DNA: TGTGCCAGCAGCTCGGGACAGGATGGCCAAGAGACCCAGTACTTC.

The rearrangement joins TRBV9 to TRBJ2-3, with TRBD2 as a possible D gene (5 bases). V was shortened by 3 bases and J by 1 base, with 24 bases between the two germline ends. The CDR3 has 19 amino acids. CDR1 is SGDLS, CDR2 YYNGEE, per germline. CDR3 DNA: TGTGCCAGCAGCGAGGGCCCGGGAAAGGTTGTCTTGGGCACAGATACGCAGTATTTT. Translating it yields CASSEGPGKVVLGTDTQYF.

The CDR3 region is CASSSPRRRPGYTF. The CDR3 nucleotides are TGTGCCAGCAGTTCCCCTAGGAGAAGGCCGGGCTACACCTTC. The V and J genes are TRBV28 and TRBJ1-2; D is unclear. CDR1 MDHEN and CDR2 SYDVKM come from the germline V gene. CDR3 length equals 14 residues. Trimming left V 4 bases short and J 8 bases short, with 17 bases between.

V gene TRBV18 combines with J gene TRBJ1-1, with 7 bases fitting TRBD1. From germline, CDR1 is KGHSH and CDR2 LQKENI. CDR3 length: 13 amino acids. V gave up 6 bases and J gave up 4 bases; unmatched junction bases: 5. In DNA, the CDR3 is TGTGCCAGCTCCTTGGGGACAGCCACTGAAGCTTTCTTT. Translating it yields CASSLGTATEAFF. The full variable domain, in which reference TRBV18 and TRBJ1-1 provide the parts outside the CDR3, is NAGVMQNPRHLVRRRGQEARLRCSPMKGHSHVYWYRQLPEEGLKFMVYLQKENIIDESGMPKERFSAEFPKEGPSILRIQQVVRGDSAAYFCASSLGTATEAFFGQGTRLTVV.

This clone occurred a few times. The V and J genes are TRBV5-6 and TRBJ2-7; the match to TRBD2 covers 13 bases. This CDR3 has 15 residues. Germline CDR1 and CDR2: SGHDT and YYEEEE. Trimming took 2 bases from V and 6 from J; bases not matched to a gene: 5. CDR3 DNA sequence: TGTGCCAGCAGCTTTACTAGCGGGAGGGCCGTCGAGCAGTACTTC. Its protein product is CASSFTSGRAVEQYF.

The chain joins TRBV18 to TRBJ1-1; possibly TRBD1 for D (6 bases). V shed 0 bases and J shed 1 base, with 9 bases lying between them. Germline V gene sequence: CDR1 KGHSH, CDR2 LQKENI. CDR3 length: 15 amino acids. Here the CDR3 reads CASSPPTGSNTEAFF. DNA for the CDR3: TGTGCCAGCTCACCACCGACAGGATCGAACACTGAAGCTTTCTTT.

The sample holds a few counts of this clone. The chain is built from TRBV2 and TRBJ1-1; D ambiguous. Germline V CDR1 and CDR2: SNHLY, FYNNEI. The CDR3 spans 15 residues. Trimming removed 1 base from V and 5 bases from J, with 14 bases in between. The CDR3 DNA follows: TGTGCCAGCAGTGAAGGAACTCAGGTTGGAACTGAAGCTTTCTTT. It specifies CASSEGTQVGTEAFF.

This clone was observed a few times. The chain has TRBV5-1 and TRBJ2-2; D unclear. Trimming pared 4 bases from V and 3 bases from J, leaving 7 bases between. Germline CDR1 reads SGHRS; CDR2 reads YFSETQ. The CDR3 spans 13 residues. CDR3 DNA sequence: TGCGCCAGCAGCGATGCGGACACCGGGGAGCTGTTTTTT. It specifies CASSDADTGELFF.

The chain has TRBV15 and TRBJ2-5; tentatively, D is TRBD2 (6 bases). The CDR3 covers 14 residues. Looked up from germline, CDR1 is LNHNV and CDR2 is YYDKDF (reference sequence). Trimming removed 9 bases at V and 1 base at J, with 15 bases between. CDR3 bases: TGTGCCACAACGGGAGTCCGGGGCCAAGAGACCCAGTACTTC. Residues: CATTGVRGQETQYF.